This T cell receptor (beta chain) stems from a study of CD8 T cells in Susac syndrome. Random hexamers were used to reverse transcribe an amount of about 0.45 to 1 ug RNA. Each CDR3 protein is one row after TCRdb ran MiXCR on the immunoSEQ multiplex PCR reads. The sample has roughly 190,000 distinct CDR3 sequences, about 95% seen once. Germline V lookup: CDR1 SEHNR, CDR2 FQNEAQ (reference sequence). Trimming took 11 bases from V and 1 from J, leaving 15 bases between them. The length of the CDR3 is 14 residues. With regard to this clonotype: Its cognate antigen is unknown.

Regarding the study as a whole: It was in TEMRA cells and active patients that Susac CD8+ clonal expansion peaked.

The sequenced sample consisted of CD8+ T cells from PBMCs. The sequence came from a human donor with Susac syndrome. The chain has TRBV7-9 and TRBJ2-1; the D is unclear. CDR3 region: CAGPPGDSYNEQFF. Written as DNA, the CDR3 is TGTGCCGGGCCCCCTGGGGATTCCTACAATGAGCAGTTCTTC.